This T cell receptor beta chain was sequenced during a study of cytomegalovirus exposure and HLA in healthy donors (dated by TCRdb to the late 2010s). As for the study more broadly: An earlier analysis of roughly 500 of the donors reported about 280 Gb of sequence data and 90 million to 120 million unique TCR beta sequences obtained from about 170 million T cells. Besides the first cohort of 500 to 700 subjects, a separate validation cohort made up of roughly 120 different subjects was used. Because of strong linkage in the cohort, four to six DR-DQ haplotypes were treated as single units for association and clustering. In the later analysis, no new phenotypic data were used to find candidate immune exposures; instead, reliance was placed on TCR beta sequences and their occurrence across donors. Every repertoire in the discovery cohort had been generated on one and the same sequencing platform. Among several hundred genotyped donors of the cohort, an average of about 240,000 unique TCR beta nucleotide sequences was sequenced per donor, of which about 20% were non-productive. Donor age, sex, ethnicity and CMV serostatus were collected together with the repertoire data. A later genetic analysis took genome-wide SNP genotypes for about three fifths of the roughly 700 donors and used that subset as a discovery cohort. To study patterns of TCR occurrence, a later analysis re-analyzed previously published TCR beta repertoires from 666 donors and added high-resolution HLA genotyping. The study aimed to test whether cataloging public T cell receptors could reveal signatures of past pathogen exposure. High-throughput TCR immunosequencing, statistical association of individual TCRs with disease status, and machine learning were combined to predict cytomegalovirus infection status. The number of donors typed differed by locus, with about 629-640 for A, B, C, DRB1 and DQB1, roughly 520 for DQA1, 600 to 610 for DPA1, and over 400 for DPB1. An early release covering roughly 640 HLA-typed donors comprised about 300 gigabases of sequencing data and roughly 85 million unique TCR sequences. To decide whether each TCR beta V gene segment behaved as functional or pseudogenic, an earlier analysis of approximately 620 of the donors relied on high-throughput TCR beta sequencing. Both class I and class II loci were covered by HLA typing, at four-digit resolution. Of the 350 to 400 genotyped donors, roughly 80% fell in the genetic ancestry cluster associated with self-reported Caucasian donors. The study profiled the T cell repertoires of 500 to 800 subjects by immunosequencing and related them to cytomegalovirus serostatus.

The cohort consisted of hundreds of healthy bone marrow donors. All cohort members were sampled while nominally healthy, although unrecorded immune exposures were likely present. The donor was CMV seropositive and was included in the group of approximately 300 seropositive cohort members. Every donor gave a peripheral blood sample, and the peripheral blood mononuclear cells from that sample were used for TCR beta sequencing. The Qiagen DNeasy Blood Extraction Kit was used to extract genomic DNA from the blood cell samples. Overall results and qualifications from the work: A further reported finding was that TCR beta sequences accurately predicted the HLA-A and HLA-B alleles for most subjects in the first cohort. A later analysis reported that several top co-occurrence clusters appeared linked to parvovirus B19, influenza, CMV and Epstein-Barr virus. A cluster of highly shared sequence variants was judged likely to represent a technical artifact of the sequencing pipeline. Because the 87-base-pair reads could not distinguish some IMGT-functional V segments, including TRBV6-2 and TRBV6-3, those segments were excluded. Assigning TCR associations to individual alleles was difficult when HLA alleles, especially DR and DQ, strongly co-occurred. In this cohort, only TCR beta chains were sequenced, and detectable features were limited by the absence of alpha or paired-chain data. The presence/absence analyses assumed that sequencing depth was roughly uniform across donors, and that assumption may not be true. The study listed 150 to 200 TCR beta chains as associated with cytomegalovirus. For the cohort, immune exposure information was limited to CMV serostatus. Because some donors lacked HLA typing at each locus, the association tests relied only on the typed subset. A later genetic analysis associated a missense DCLRE1C variant with V-gene and J-gene trimming of TCR beta chains, and an independent cohort replicated the association. The authors suggested that the approach could potentially be extended to other disease states and immunological phenotypes. The earlier analysis of 450 to 700 of the donors excluded around 17 rarely observed V segments, including chromosome 9 orphons, because counts were too low. In a later analysis, TCR association rates were found to vary across HLA loci, with the most associated TCRs seen for DRB1 alleles and the fewest for HLA-C alleles. In a later analysis, most CMV-associated TCR beta chains were found to appear HLA-restricted, with HLA associations seemingly driven largely by CMV exposure. Linkage disequilibrium might explain the correlated functional status among segregating V segments, but an unknown experimental factor could not be ruled out. A later analysis associated 15,000 to 20,000 TCR beta sequences with specific HLA alleles at a false discovery rate of 0.05. A later analysis found that HLA-associated TCR beta chains were more clonally expanded and had lower generation probabilities than equally common non-associated chains. In vitro tests confirmed that a few of the cytomegalovirus-associated TCR beta chains recognize cytomegalovirus antigens. In both the original and validation cohorts, the classifier was reported to diagnose cytomegalovirus status with high specificity and sensitivity. An earlier analysis of around 540 of the donors showed that most TCR beta V segments appeared in productive rearrangements either about 87% or about 30% of the time, which broadly matched IMGT annotations. According to a later genetic analysis, donors in an Asian-associated ancestry cluster had fewer N-insertions in productive TCRs than the roughly 660-donor mean. Most TCR sequences were seen in very few donors, while some public TCRs were found in many individuals.

Concerning this clone: The antigen this receptor binds is unknown. The input lacks base qualities; no much larger clone sits a single base away.

The library was obtained by the immunoSEQ multiplex PCR assay. The multiplex PCR relied on a mix of 60 forward primers for TCR Vbeta segments and 13 reverse primers for TCR Jbeta segments. The CDR3 region of rearranged TCR beta genes was amplified from genomic DNA by a multiplex PCR assay. The Illumina HiSeq System was used to sequence the amplified TCR beta libraries as 87-base-pair reads. Turning to the authors' computational methods: A later analysis tallied 80 million to 95 million unique TCR beta chains across the 666 repertoires, and 10 million to 11 million of those chains were shared by two or more donors. A nearest-neighbor algorithm error-corrected the raw reads and collapsed the reads into unique sequences, merging closely related sequences to remove PCR and sequencing errors. To assign V, D and J gene segments, CDR3 sequences were aligned to IMGT reference sequences. For a sequence to be retained, at least a six-nucleotide match to both a V gene segment and a J gene segment was required. A rearrangement was called productive if the CDR3 had no stop codons and remained in frame with V and J, and every other rearrangement was called non-productive. Following IMGT convention, CDR3 was defined as the stretch from the second conserved V-encoded cysteine to the conserved J-encoded phenylalanine. The earlier analysis of about 610 of the donors excluded sequences that lacked an unambiguous match to a single V gene segment. An earlier analysis of over 450 of the donors classified V segments as functional when productive rearrangements were above 56.7% and as segregating when the standard deviation between donors was above 5%. A statistical classification framework was built to diagnose cytomegalovirus status from the catalog of TCR beta chain sequences. In a later analysis, V and J genes were assigned by comparing TCR nucleotide sequences against IMGT/GENE-DB human TR gene sequences. Using the TCRdist pipeline, a later analysis assigned CDR3 sequences along with most-parsimonious VDJ recombination scenarios. In a later analysis, each TCR beta chain was defined by its CDR3 amino acid sequence together with its V-gene family, and reads lacking a unique V-gene family were excluded. As a way to deal with suspected cross-contamination and a sequencing artifact, a later analysis dropped 500 to 700 nucleotide sequences that were highly shared and had low generation probability. In a later analysis, a clonal expansion index was calculated for each public chain from normalized within-repertoire ranks of inferred template counts. In a later analysis, generation probabilities were computed with a VDJ recombination model fitted to out-of-frame rearrangements, and the resulting probabilities were checked against IGoR. In a later analysis, hypergeometric tests were used to score TCR-TCR, TCR-HLA and TCR-CMV co-occurrence, with a repertoire-size bias correction applied to TCR pairs. A later analysis estimated false discovery rates by permuting HLA or CMV assignments 20 times. In a later analysis, co-occurring TCRs were grouped with DBSCAN, and TCRdist sequence similarity was added when clustering was performed within HLA-allele-positive subsets. Co-occurrence clustering excluded repertoires with fewer than 30,000 or more than 120,000 public chains, plus five with anomalous nucleotide sharing. TCRdb retrieved this table from immuneACCESS and kept in-frame rearrangements only. Not all clones are present; in checked studies, unresolved V genes account for under half, and no reason is known for the remainder. V, J and clone size are those of that table, while D and trimming were read from the DNA. The sample has 90,000 to 110,000 clones on record, roughly 63% of them singletons. The leading ten clones occupy approximately 5.5% of the sample.

V and J lose 3 bases and 1 base, and a span of 13 bases separates them. According to the germline V gene, CDR1 reads LGHNT and CDR2 reads FRNRAP. The CDR3 measures 16 amino acids from cysteine to phenylalanine. CDR3 DNA only is kept here, 48 bases in frame from base 1. The sequenced sample was PBMCs. The rearrangement combines TRBV12-5 with TRBJ1-5, and possibly TRBD1, on 6 matching bases. This sequence originates from a woman aged 70 to 79 in good health and CMV-seropositive. The bases are TGTGCTAGTGGTTTTTTACAACAGGGAAGCAATCAGCCCCAGCATTTT. Translation gives CASGFLQQGSNQPQHF.